This T cell receptor beta chain emerged from a study of cytomegalovirus exposure and HLA in healthy donors. The study ran its PCR with 60 Vbeta and 13 Jbeta primers. Repertoires were generated with immunoSEQ multiplex PCR, while TCRdb's copy carries only in-frame clones and drops some. The sample has roughly 95,000 clones, 82% seen once. The CDR3 runs 14 residues. The ends lost 1 base at V and 10 bases at J; junction bases unmatched: 6. Per the germline V gene, CDR1 is LGHNA and CDR2 is YSLEER. Study-wide points: Sequencing artifact likely explains a cluster of highly shared sequence variants. Researchers left out some V segments, among them TRBV6-2 and TRBV6-3, as indistinguishable.

The sample holds a few counts of this clone. Its antigen is currently unknown. The receptor was derived from a man aged 25-45 years in good health and CMV-seropositive. This rearrangement joins TRBV4-3 to TRBJ1-4, with TRBD1 identical over 7 bases. Sequenced material: PBMCs. CDR3 sequence (DNA): TGCGCCAGCAGCCAAGGAGAGGGGGCCAGAAAACTGTTTTTT. Its protein product is CASSQGEGARKLFF.